This TCR beta chain was found in a study of shared clonotypes between healthy human individuals. Libraries were prepared by immunoSEQ multiplex PCR; TCRdb keeps only in-frame clonotypes and omits some of them. Of about 2.3 million clones listed, approximately 95% are singletons. V was cut by 3 bases and J by 4 bases, with 15 bases left in between. This CDR3 region has 15 residues. Looked up from germline, CDR1 is MNHEY and CDR2 is SVGAGI. Source material: naive CD4+ T cells from PBMCs. Subset described: CD45RA+ positively selected. The chain employs TRBV6-5 and TRBJ1-1, with TRBD1 as a possible D gene (6 bases). This TCR derives from a man between 18 and 29 years old in good health. Some clones in this sample may be carry-over from other donors' samples. CDR3 sequence reads: CASSYFRGGTTEAFF. CDR3 nucleotide sequence: TGTGCCAGCAGTTATTTCAGGGGAGGGACCACTGAAGCTTTCTTT.